These T cell receptor beta chains were read from a single sample in a study of blood T cell repertoires in COVID-19. This table comes from immunoSEQ multiplex PCR, and its TCRdb copy is limited to in-frame clones, with some not included. The table shows 110,000 or so clones, with around 84% occurring only once. The sample comprised peripheral blood. These receptors originate from a human donor in a cohort sampled during active COVID-19. CDR3s include the opening cysteine and the closing phenylalanine or tryptophan. Each record gives: J gene, D gene, clone size, CDR3 length, V gene, CDR3 DNA, CDR3 protein. The D gene is left open where the match is weak. Clone size, where shown, is once, few, many, or a class for clones that have expanded.

J gene: TRBJ1-4
D gene: TRBD1
clone size: .
CDR3 length: 15
V gene: TRBV4-1
CDR3 DNA: TGCGCCAGCAGTATTCCCGGTCAGGGGGGACGAAAACTGTTTTTT
CDR3 protein: CASSIPGQGGRKLFF

J gene: TRBJ2-1
D gene: TRBD1
clone size: .
CDR3 length: 14
V gene: TRBV29-1
CDR3 DNA: TGCAGCGTCACAGGGGGCCGGTCCTACAATGAGCAGTTCTTC
CDR3 protein: CSVTGGRSYNEQFF

J gene: TRBJ1-2
D gene: .
clone size: .
CDR3 length: 15
V gene: TRBV6-5
CDR3 DNA: TGTGCCAGCAGACAAACCCTCTGGGGGGGAGATGGCTACACCTTC
CDR3 protein: CASRQTLWGGDGYTF

J gene: TRBJ2-5
D gene: .
clone size: .
CDR3 length: 13
V gene: TRBV5-8
CDR3 DNA: TGTGCCAGCAGATATACAGGTCAAGAGACCCAGTACTTC
CDR3 protein: CASRYTGQETQYF

J gene: TRBJ2-7
D gene: .
clone size: .
CDR3 length: 13
V gene: TRBV6-2/TRBV6-3
CDR3 DNA: TGTGCCAGCAGTTACGAGAGAACCTACGAGCAGTACTTC
CDR3 protein: CASSYERTYEQYF

J gene: TRBJ1-5
D gene: .
clone size: .
CDR3 length: 16
V gene: TRBV19
CDR3 DNA: TGTGCCAGTAGCCCCGTGACAGCGAGAAGCAATCAGCCCCAGCATTTT
CDR3 protein: CASSPVTARSNQPQHF

J gene: TRBJ2-3
D gene: TRBD2
clone size: once
CDR3 length: 16
V gene: TRBV2
CDR3 DNA: TGTGCCAGCAGCGAAGGACTAGCGGGGGGGCCAGATACGCAGTATTTT
CDR3 protein: CASSEGLAGGPDTQYF

J gene: TRBJ1-2
D gene: TRBD1
clone size: .
CDR3 length: 15
V gene: TRBV19
CDR3 DNA: TGTGCCAGTAATCCCGACCTCGGGACAGGCTATGGCTACACCTTC
CDR3 protein: CASNPDLGTGYGYTF

J gene: TRBJ1-3
D gene: TRBD1
clone size: few
CDR3 length: 15
V gene: TRBV29-1
CDR3 DNA: TGCAGCGTTGAGGGACAGGGGGTACCTGGAAACACCATATATTTT
CDR3 protein: CSVEGQGVPGNTIYF

J gene: TRBJ1-2
D gene: TRBD1
clone size: .
CDR3 length: 15
V gene: TRBV29-1
CDR3 DNA: TGCAGCGTTAGTCCCGGGACAGGACTGTGGTATGGCTACACCTTC
CDR3 protein: CSVSPGTGLWYGYTF

J gene: TRBJ1-1
D gene: TRBD1
clone size: few
CDR3 length: 14
V gene: TRBV6-4
CDR3 DNA: TGTGCCAGCAAGGTTTGGGACAGGGGCACTGAAGCTTTCTTT
CDR3 protein: CASKVWDRGTEAFF

J gene: TRBJ1-5
D gene: .
clone size: once
CDR3 length: 15
V gene: TRBV29-1
CDR3 DNA: TGCAGCGTTCGGGAACAGGGCGATAGCAATCAGCCCCAGCATTTT
CDR3 protein: CSVREQGDSNQPQHF

J gene: TRBJ1-1
D gene: .
clone size: .
CDR3 length: 13
V gene: TRBV9
CDR3 DNA: TGTGCCAGCAGCGTAACGGGGAACACTGAAGCTTTCTTT
CDR3 protein: CASSVTGNTEAFF

J gene: TRBJ1-1
D gene: TRBD1
clone size: .
CDR3 length: 15
V gene: TRBV6-6
CDR3 DNA: TGTGCCAGCAGTACGGGACAGGGAGGGAACACTGAAGCTTTCTTT
CDR3 protein: CASSTGQGGNTEAFF

J gene: TRBJ2-5
D gene: .
clone size: .
CDR3 length: 14
V gene: TRBV6-2/TRBV6-3
CDR3 DNA: TGTGCCAGCAGTCCCCCTTCGGGGGTTGAGACCCAGTACTTC
CDR3 protein: CASSPPSGVETQYF

J gene: TRBJ1-4
D gene: .
clone size: .
CDR3 length: 16
V gene: TRBV5-4
CDR3 DNA: TGTGCCAGCAGCTTGATACAGCCTGGAAGACATGAAAAACTGTTTTTT
CDR3 protein: CASSLIQPGRHEKLFF

J gene: TRBJ2-7
D gene: .
clone size: .
CDR3 length: 13
V gene: TRBV6-5
CDR3 DNA: TGTGCCAGCAGATGGCAGGGTGGGTTGGAGCAGTACTTC
CDR3 protein: CASRWQGGLEQYF

J gene: TRBJ1-2
D gene: TRBD1
clone size: .
CDR3 length: 14
V gene: TRBV5-1
CDR3 DNA: TGCGCCAGCAGCTTGGACAGGGGGCGGAATGGCTACACCTTC
CDR3 protein: CASSLDRGRNGYTF